The rows below give T cell receptor beta chains drawn from one sample of a study of blood T cell repertoires in COVID-19. Only in-frame clones appear in the TCRdb table, and some are missing; sequencing was by immunoSEQ multiplex PCR. The data contain 45,000 to 70,000 clones, about 90% of them seen just once; the ten biggest clones take up 7.3%. Specimen: peripheral blood. These receptors all stem from a woman aged 55-70 years with active or convalescent COVID-19. Each CDR3 is given with its conserved first and last residue. Fields, in order: clone size, J gene, D gene, V gene, CDR3 protein, CDR3 DNA. The D gene is left open where the match is weak. Only some rows state a clone size, as once, few, many or a class for expanded clones.

clone_size: .
j_call: TRBJ2-1
d_call: .
v_call: TRBV25-1
cdr3_aa: CASSELQRSSYNEQFF
cdr3_nt: TGTGCCAGCAGTGAATTACAACGAAGCTCCTACAATGAGCAGTTCTTC

clone_size: .
j_call: TRBJ2-7
d_call: .
v_call: TRBV7-9
cdr3_aa: CASSRLIRDHPYEQYF
cdr3_nt: TGTGCCAGCAGCCGACTCATTCGAGATCACCCCTACGAGCAGTACTTC

clone_size: .
j_call: TRBJ1-3
d_call: .
v_call: TRBV4-3
cdr3_aa: CASSQDGGGNTIYF
cdr3_nt: TGCGCCAGCAGCCAAGATGGAGGGGGAAACACCATATATTTT

clone_size: .
j_call: TRBJ2-7
d_call: TRBD1
v_call: TRBV19
cdr3_aa: CASSMNRGYEQYF
cdr3_nt: TGTGCCAGTAGTATGAACAGGGGTTACGAGCAGTACTTC

clone_size: .
j_call: TRBJ2-5
d_call: .
v_call: TRBV7-2
cdr3_aa: CASSLGARETQYF
cdr3_nt: TGTGCCAGCAGCTTAGGGGCCCGGGAGACCCAGTACTTC

clone_size: .
j_call: TRBJ1-2
d_call: .
v_call: TRBV5-4
cdr3_aa: CASSLGSDSTGYTF
cdr3_nt: TGTGCCAGCAGCTTGGGATCAGACTCAACTGGCTACACCTTC

clone_size: .
j_call: TRBJ1-4
d_call: .
v_call: TRBV19
cdr3_aa: CASSTPVGKLFF
cdr3_nt: TGTGCCAGTAGTACCCCAGTTGGCAAACTGTTTTTT

clone_size: .
j_call: TRBJ1-2
d_call: TRBD1
v_call: TRBV19
cdr3_aa: CASSNDRGGDGYTF
cdr3_nt: TGTGCCAGTAGTAACGACAGGGGAGGGGATGGCTACACCTTC

clone_size: .
j_call: TRBJ1-1
d_call: .
v_call: TRBV3-1/TRBV3-2
cdr3_aa: CASSQDFVREAFF
cdr3_nt: TGTGCCAGCAGCCAAGATTTTGTCAGGGAAGCTTTCTTT

clone_size: once
j_call: TRBJ2-7
d_call: TRBD2
v_call: TRBV6-5
cdr3_aa: CASSYRTGGDEQYF
cdr3_nt: TGTGCCAGCAGTTACAGGACGGGAGGCGACGAGCAGTACTTC

clone_size: .
j_call: TRBJ1-4
d_call: .
v_call: TRBV19
cdr3_aa: CASSLYSGNEKLFF
cdr3_nt: TGTGCCAGTAGTTTATACTCGGGTAATGAAAAACTGTTTTTT

clone_size: .
j_call: TRBJ1-6
d_call: .
v_call: TRBV3-1/TRBV3-2
cdr3_aa: CASSQDLAGASNSPLHF
cdr3_nt: TGTGCCAGCAGCCAAGATCTAGCGGGAGCCTCCAATTCACCCCTCCACTTT

clone_size: .
j_call: TRBJ1-1
d_call: .
v_call: TRBV9
cdr3_aa: CASSSHGSGTEAFF
cdr3_nt: TGTGCCAGCAGCTCCCATGGGTCCGGGACTGAAGCTTTCTTT

clone_size: .
j_call: TRBJ2-3
d_call: TRBD2
v_call: TRBV6-1
cdr3_aa: CASSDSSGGRDTQYF
cdr3_nt: TGTGCCAGCAGTGATAGTAGCGGGGGGAGGGATACGCAGTATTTT

clone_size: .
j_call: TRBJ2-1
d_call: TRBD2
v_call: TRBV3-1/TRBV3-2
cdr3_aa: CASSQLAGYEQFF
cdr3_nt: TGTGCCAGCAGCCAGCTAGCGGGATACGAGCAGTTCTTC

clone_size: .
j_call: TRBJ2-7
d_call: .
v_call: TRBV30
cdr3_aa: CAWRAGLTEQYF
cdr3_nt: TGTGCCTGGAGAGCCGGACTCACCGAGCAGTACTTC

clone_size: .
j_call: TRBJ1-2
d_call: TRBD1
v_call: TRBV5-1
cdr3_aa: CASSLTLQGDYGYTF
cdr3_nt: TGCGCCAGCAGCTTAACACTACAGGGGGACTATGGCTACACCTTC

clone_size: .
j_call: TRBJ2-2
d_call: TRBD2
v_call: TRBV7-8
cdr3_aa: CASSVSGRADGELFF
cdr3_nt: TGTGCCAGCAGCGTTAGCGGGAGGGCCGACGGGGAGCTGTTTTTT

clone_size: .
j_call: TRBJ2-7
d_call: .
v_call: TRBV14
cdr3_aa: CASSQSSYEQYF
cdr3_nt: TGTGCCAGCAGCCAGAGCTCCTACGAGCAGTACTTC

clone_size: .
j_call: TRBJ2-1
d_call: TRBD1
v_call: TRBV5-1
cdr3_aa: CASSRDGTGDDEQFF
cdr3_nt: TGCGCCAGCAGTCGGGACGGAACAGGGGACGATGAGCAGTTCTTC

clone_size: .
j_call: TRBJ2-3
d_call: .
v_call: TRBV4-1
cdr3_aa: CASSGEMVADTQYF
cdr3_nt: TGCGCCAGCAGCGGGGAGATGGTGGCAGATACGCAGTATTTT

clone_size: .
j_call: TRBJ1-5
d_call: .
v_call: TRBV28
cdr3_aa: CASKQDINQPQHF
cdr3_nt: TGTGCCAGCAAGCAGGACATAAATCAGCCCCAGCATTTT

clone_size: .
j_call: TRBJ2-7
d_call: TRBD1
v_call: TRBV12-3/TRBV12-4
cdr3_aa: CASSVDRAPEQYF
cdr3_nt: TGTGCCAGCAGTGTGGACAGGGCACCCGAGCAGTACTTC

clone_size: few
j_call: TRBJ1-2
d_call: .
v_call: TRBV29-1
cdr3_aa: CSVEVLEGKGGYTF
cdr3_nt: TGCAGCGTTGAGGTGTTGGAGGGGAAAGGGGGCTACACCTTC

clone_size: .
j_call: TRBJ2-1
d_call: TRBD2
v_call: TRBV11-2
cdr3_aa: CASSLGLAGGVNEQFF
cdr3_nt: TGTGCCAGCAGCTTAGGGCTAGCGGGGGGGGTCAATGAGCAGTTCTTC

clone_size: few
j_call: TRBJ2-2
d_call: TRBD2
v_call: TRBV20-1
cdr3_aa: CSASTGTRGTGELFF
cdr3_nt: TGCAGTGCTAGTACGGGGACTAGAGGCACCGGGGAGCTGTTTTTT

clone_size: .
j_call: TRBJ2-5
d_call: TRBD1
v_call: TRBV9
cdr3_aa: CASSARDSLQETQYF
cdr3_nt: TGTGCCAGCAGCGCCCGGGACAGCTTACAAGAGACCCAGTACTTC

clone_size: .
j_call: TRBJ1-3
d_call: .
v_call: TRBV30
cdr3_aa: CAWSTLTGLADTIYF
cdr3_nt: TGTGCCTGGAGTACTTTAACAGGGTTGGCGGACACCATATATTTT

clone_size: .
j_call: TRBJ1-2
d_call: .
v_call: TRBV7-9
cdr3_aa: CASSELSSYGYTF
cdr3_nt: TGTGCCAGCAGCGAACTGTCTTCCTATGGCTACACCTTC

clone_size: .
j_call: TRBJ1-3
d_call: .
v_call: TRBV27
cdr3_aa: CASSFAGSGNTIYF
cdr3_nt: TGTGCCAGCAGTTTTGCAGGCTCTGGAAACACCATATATTTT

clone_size: .
j_call: TRBJ2-1
d_call: TRBD2
v_call: TRBV7-9
cdr3_aa: CASSSRGGRFSSYNEQFF
cdr3_nt: TGTGCCAGCAGCTCCCGCGGGGGGCGATTTAGCTCCTACAATGAGCAGTTCTTC

clone_size: once
j_call: TRBJ2-1
d_call: TRBD2
v_call: TRBV10-3
cdr3_aa: CAISETSGVDNEQFF
cdr3_nt: TGTGCCATCAGCGAGACTAGCGGGGTTGACAATGAGCAGTTCTTC

clone_size: .
j_call: TRBJ1-1
d_call: .
v_call: TRBV30
cdr3_aa: CASQHRDTPSEAFF
cdr3_nt: TGTGCCTCCCAGCACCGGGACACCCCATCTGAAGCTTTCTTT

clone_size: .
j_call: TRBJ1-3
d_call: .
v_call: TRBV9
cdr3_aa: CASSVGGDFSGNTIYF
cdr3_nt: TGTGCCAGCAGCGTAGGGGGGGATTTCTCTGGAAACACCATATATTTT

clone_size: .
j_call: TRBJ2-1
d_call: TRBD2
v_call: TRBV6-2/TRBV6-3
cdr3_aa: CASSYPGLARHEQFF
cdr3_nt: TGTGCCAGCAGTTACCCGGGACTAGCACGGCATGAGCAGTTCTTC

clone_size: once
j_call: TRBJ1-5
d_call: TRBD1
v_call: TRBV30
cdr3_aa: CAWSEGAGNQPQHF
cdr3_nt: TGTGCCTGGAGTGAGGGGGCCGGCAATCAGCCCCAGCATTTT

clone_size: .
j_call: TRBJ2-1
d_call: TRBD2
v_call: TRBV24-1
cdr3_aa: CATSDPYDTTSGSPNEQFF
cdr3_nt: TGTGCCACCAGTGACCCCTACGATACGACTAGCGGGAGTCCGAATGAGCAGTTCTTC

clone_size: .
j_call: TRBJ1-2
d_call: TRBD1
v_call: TRBV7-2
cdr3_aa: CASSLVYTGQGQGDGYTF
cdr3_nt: TGTGCCAGCAGCTTAGTCTATACGGGACAGGGTCAGGGGGATGGCTACACCTTC

clone_size: .
j_call: TRBJ1-3
d_call: TRBD1
v_call: TRBV5-1
cdr3_aa: CASSSGTAGNTIYF
cdr3_nt: TGCGCCAGCAGCTCCGGGACAGCCGGAAACACCATATATTTT

clone_size: .
j_call: TRBJ1-3
d_call: .
v_call: TRBV2
cdr3_aa: CASSDVGNTIYF
cdr3_nt: TGTGCCAGCAGTGACGTTGGAAACACCATATATTTT

clone_size: .
j_call: TRBJ2-1
d_call: .
v_call: TRBV6-5
cdr3_aa: CASTDIQVDNEQFF
cdr3_nt: TGTGCCAGCACCGATATCCAGGTGGACAATGAGCAGTTCTTC

clone_size: .
j_call: TRBJ2-7
d_call: TRBD2
v_call: TRBV9
cdr3_aa: CASSVVVGTSLYEQYF
cdr3_nt: TGTGCCAGCAGCGTAGTTGTTGGGACTAGCCTCTACGAGCAGTACTTC

clone_size: .
j_call: TRBJ1-4
d_call: .
v_call: TRBV6-5
cdr3_aa: CASSYSPGAVGEKLFF
cdr3_nt: TGTGCCAGCAGTTACTCGCCAGGGGCGGTCGGTGAAAAACTGTTTTTT

clone_size: few
j_call: TRBJ1-5
d_call: .
v_call: TRBV15
cdr3_aa: CATSMRGYDSNQPQHF
cdr3_nt: TGTGCCACCAGCATGAGGGGGTATGATAGCAATCAGCCCCAGCATTTT

clone_size: .
j_call: TRBJ2-2
d_call: TRBD1
v_call: TRBV28
cdr3_aa: CASSPWDRANTGELFF
cdr3_nt: TGTGCCAGCAGTCCCTGGGACAGGGCGAACACCGGGGAGCTGTTTTTT

clone_size: .
j_call: TRBJ2-1
d_call: .
v_call: TRBV7-9
cdr3_aa: CASSFGGGYNEQFF
cdr3_nt: TGTGCCAGTAGTTTTGGGGGAGGTTACAATGAGCAGTTCTTC

clone_size: .
j_call: TRBJ1-2
d_call: .
v_call: TRBV6-2/TRBV6-3
cdr3_aa: CASSYSQGDYTF
cdr3_nt: TGTGCCAGCAGTTACAGCCAGGGCGACTACACCTTC

clone_size: once
j_call: TRBJ1-2
d_call: .
v_call: TRBV11-2
cdr3_aa: CASSLDGGGANYGYTF
cdr3_nt: TGTGCCAGCAGCTTAGACGGTGGGGGGGCTAACTATGGCTACACCTTC

clone_size: .
j_call: TRBJ2-7
d_call: .
v_call: TRBV25-1
cdr3_aa: CASSEYSYYEQYF
cdr3_nt: TGTGCCAGCAGTGAATATAGCTATTACGAGCAGTACTTC

clone_size: few
j_call: TRBJ2-1
d_call: TRBD2
v_call: TRBV4-3
cdr3_aa: CASSQGASGEQFF
cdr3_nt: TGCGCCAGCAGCCAAGGCGCTAGCGGTGAGCAGTTCTTC

clone_size: .
j_call: TRBJ1-1
d_call: .
v_call: TRBV19
cdr3_aa: CASSTSGTQRTEAFF
cdr3_nt: TGTGCCAGTAGTACCTCCGGGACACAGAGAACTGAAGCTTTCTTT

clone_size: .
j_call: TRBJ1-5
d_call: TRBD1
v_call: TRBV5-1
cdr3_aa: CASSLEGAADQPQHF
cdr3_nt: TGCGCCAGCAGCTTGGAGGGGGCCGCAGATCAGCCCCAGCATTTT

clone_size: .
j_call: TRBJ2-3
d_call: TRBD2
v_call: TRBV6-5
cdr3_aa: CASGETSGIYTQYF
cdr3_nt: TGTGCCAGCGGGGAGACTAGCGGGATCTATACGCAGTATTTT

clone_size: .
j_call: TRBJ1-4
d_call: .
v_call: TRBV30
cdr3_aa: CAWRTGPTNEKLFF
cdr3_nt: TGTGCCTGGAGGACAGGCCCAACTAATGAAAAACTGTTTTTT